This T cell receptor (beta chain) is from a study of vaccination effects on CD4 cells after COVID-19. Repertoires were generated with immunoSEQ multiplex PCR, while TCRdb's copy carries only in-frame clones and drops some. This table holds approximately 82,000 clones, 70% to 75% found once. The CDR3 length is 14 residues. V lost 5 bases and J 7 bases, leaving 15 bases between the germline ends. Germline V CDR1 and CDR2: MNHNY, SVGAGI (reference sequence). Before any sequencing was done, the ViraFEST assay used viral peptide pools to expand antigen-specific CD4+ T cells. Investigators separated out CD4+ T cells once about eleven days of culture had passed. To note about this clone: Its antigen is currently unknown.

Points from the study as a whole: Among infection- and vaccine-induced clones, marked clonal contraction occurred late after vaccination.

The V call is TRBV6-6, the J call TRBJ2-1; D gene unclear. The origin of this receptor is a human donor who received a COVID-19 vaccine. The starting material was CD4+ T cells from PBMCs cultured with HCoV-229E spike peptides, obtained before COVID-19 vaccination. CDR3 loop: CASSDYSAENEQFF. CDR3 nucleotides: TGTGCCAGCAGTGATTACTCCGCGGAGAATGAGCAGTTCTTC.